The sample holds many counts of the clone carrying this T cell receptor beta chain. Its cognate antigen is unknown. Amplification of TCR alpha and beta CDR3 regions from RNA used iRepertoire nested multiplex PCR. Input was 100-400 ng of tissue mRNA or PBMC total RNA. Via MiXCR, TCRdb re-called the multiplex PCR reads, giving one row per CDR3 protein. The sample lists some 160,000 distinct CDR3 sequences; about 46% were seen once. The data stem from a study of glioma-infiltrating T cells. Findings of the study overall: Gliomas, especially low-grade, showed above-expected tissue-blood divergence; non-neoplastic patients showed below.

Sequences were obtained from glioma tissue, nonneoplastic brain tissue, or PBMCs (not recorded which). The clonotype was recovered from a human donor with low-grade glioma or glioblastoma, undergoing nonglioma brain surgery, or in good health (not recorded which).

In DNA form, the CDR3 reads TGTGCCAGCAGCCAGCGAGGGTTCGCTGAAGCTTTCTTT. This translates into CASSQRGFAEAFF. The rearrangement uses TRBV14 and TRBJ1-1; D gene unclear. Trimming took 3 bases from V and 6 from J, leaving 11 bases between them. This CDR3 is built from 13 residues. CDR1 and CDR2 (germline): SGHDN, FVKESK.